The 3 T cell receptor beta chains reported below all come from one sample, sequenced in a study of vaccination and CD4 T cells after COVID-19. Treatment: roughly 11-day PBMC culture with coronavirus spike peptide pools or control peptides (ViraFEST assay). Their antigens remain unidentified. An Oncomine TCR Beta short-read assay was used to sequence the DNA from cultured CD4+ T cells. One entry per CDR3 protein, called by TCRdb with MiXCR from the PCR reads. The repertoire holds 11,000 or so distinct CDR3 sequences, with roughly 55% as singletons. The sequencing input was CD4+ T cells from blood, cultured in vitro. These receptors all come from a human donor who had recovered from COVID-19.

The genes are TRBV7-8 and TRBJ1-5, with 7 bases aligning to TRBD1. Per the germline V gene, CDR1 is SGHVS and CDR2 is FQNEAQ. CDR3 length equals 15 residues. V was pared by 5 bases and J by 8 bases, with 12 bases of the junction left unmatched. For the CDR3, the DNA is TGTGCCAGCAGCCGCACGTGGAGGGGGCAGGAGCCCCAGCATTTT. This encodes CASSRTWRGQEPQHF.

This clonotype was observed a few times. This rearrangement joins TRBV2 to TRBJ2-1; 9 bases are a match to TRBD1. The V gene's germline CDR1 is SNHLY and CDR2 FYNNEI. The ends lost 6 bases at V and 4 bases at J; junction bases unmatched: 7. The CDR3 consists of 15 residues. CDR3 in DNA: TGTGCCAGCAGGGTTGGGACAGGGTTTTACAATGAGCAGTTCTTC. Protein sequence: CASRVGTGFYNEQFF.

The CDR3 DNA reads TGCAGTGCCAACAGGGGGCTGAATGGCTACACCTTC. Translated: CSANRGLNGYTF. This chain uses TRBV20-1 with TRBJ1-2; 9 bases are shared with TRBD1. The V and J ends lost 6 bases and 6 bases, in that order; junction bases with no gene match: 5. The CDR3 loop spans 12 amino acids. Germline V gene data show CDR1 as DFQATT and CDR2 as SNEGSKA (reference sequence).